This T cell receptor beta chain was documented in a study of OX40 agonist ivuxolimab in advanced cancers. The germline V gene encodes CDR1 SGHAT and CDR2 FQNNGV. The CDR3 has 15 amino acids. V lost 1 base to trimming and J lost 7 bases, with 13 bases between them. Profiling relied on immunoSEQ multiplex PCR, and the TCRdb table lists in-frame clones only, not all of them. The sample lists around 71,000 clones; around 86% were seen once. Any history of autoimmune disease or systemic immunosuppression disqualified patients. The chain employs TRBV11-2 and TRBJ1-4; D perhaps matches TRBD1 (5 bases). This clonotype was sampled from an adult with an advanced solid tumor such as melanoma, head and neck, liver or kidney cancer. The specimen comprised CD4+ or CD8+ T cells sorted from blood, sampled in a trial of the OX40 agonist ivuxolimab. CDR3 DNA sequence: TGTGCCAGCAGCTTAGCAGCGCAGGGTGGTGAAAAACTGTTTTTT. Translating it yields CASSLAAQGGEKLFF.